This TCR beta chain was recovered during a study of post-analysis software for immune sequencing data. Study-wide findings and caveats: Patients had higher frequencies than controls of roughly 5 TRBV segments, including TRBV5-6, TRBV5-1 and TRBV20-1. Normalized Chao1 diversity in multiple sclerosis patients fell significantly below that of controls. Same-batch samples co-clustered strongly by F measure.

This clonotype was seen more than once but under ten times. Its antigen remains unknown. Prepared TCR beta cDNA libraries contained unique molecular identifiers. Each CDR3 protein is one row after TCRdb ran MiXCR on the PCR reads. This table holds 400,000 to 500,000 distinct CDR3 sequences, less than 40% found once. This CDR3 comprises 14 residues. Trimming took 7 bases from V and 3 from J; bases not matched to a gene: 8. The germline V gene has CDR1 MNHNY and CDR2 SVGAGI (reference sequence). The chain is built from TRBV6-6 and TRBJ1-2; 7 bases map to TRBD1. This TCR was recovered from a girl aged 2-9 years with multiple sclerosis. Sample: blood. DNA of the CDR3: TGTGCCAGCACCCTAAACAGGGGCGACTATGGCTACACCTTC. This encodes CASTLNRGDYGYTF.